The rows below give T cell receptor beta chains drawn from one sample of a study of T cell repertoires in ileal Crohn's disease. The repertoire was sequenced with immunoSEQ multiplex PCR; TCRdb's copy has only in-frame clones and lacks some. This sample yields fewer than 4,500 clones, of which roughly three quarters are seen a single time; approximately 22% belongs to the top ten. Sequencing was carried out using ileal tissue. All receptors come from an adult with Crohn's disease. Both conserved end residues are part of each CDR3. The D gene is left open where the match is weak. Expanded clones get a size class; other rows say once, few or many, or leave the size out.

.	TRBV5-1	.	TRBJ1-1	CASSLALGAALKTEAFF	TGCGCCAGCAGCTTGGCCCTTGGAGCAGCCCTGAAGACTGAAGCTTTCTTT
.	TRBV5-1	.	TRBJ1-2	CASSLGPSYGYTF	TGCGCCAGCAGCTTGGGGCCTTCCTATGGCTACACCTTC
.	TRBV6-1	.	TRBJ2-5	CASSTGPQEYF	TGTGCCAGCAGCACAGGGCCACAGGAGTACTTC
.	TRBV6-5	TRBD1	TRBJ2-7	CASSLGQASYEQYF	TGTGCCAGCAGTCTCGGACAGGCGTCCTACGAGCAGTACTTC
.	TRBV10-1	.	TRBJ2-6	CASNLQSGANVLTF	TGCGCCAGCAATCTGCAGTCTGGGGCCAACGTCCTGACTTTC
.	TRBV6-5	TRBD2	TRBJ2-1	CASSYLTSGNNEQFF	TGTGCCAGCAGTTACTTGACTAGCGGGAACAATGAGCAGTTCTTC
.	TRBV29-1	.	TRBJ1-1	CSVGGGPPTEAFF	TGCAGCGTTGGTGGAGGACCACCAACTGAAGCTTTCTTT
once	TRBV6-4	TRBD1	TRBJ2-7	CASKGQGVYEQYF	TGTGCCAGCAAAGGACAGGGGGTTTACGAGCAGTACTTC
.	TRBV6-5	.	TRBJ2-2	CASSYLKRSTGELFF	TGTGCCAGCAGTTACCTTAAGCGGAGCACCGGGGAGCTGTTTTTT
once	TRBV4-1	.	TRBJ1-1	CASSPLPGDEAFF	TGCGCCAGCAGCCCACTTCCGGGGGATGAAGCTTTCTTT
.	TRBV19	TRBD1	TRBJ2-7	CASSRTGDKDNEQYF	TGTGCCAGTAGTAGGACAGGGGATAAGGACAACGAGCAGTACTTC
.	TRBV6-5	.	TRBJ2-2	CASSFSRGGGELFF	TGTGCCAGCAGTTTTTCCCGGGGAGGCGGGGAGCTGTTTTTT
.	TRBV19	.	TRBJ1-5	CASSIQADQPQHF	TGTGCCAGTAGTATACAGGCTGATCAACCCCAGCATTTT
.	TRBV5-1	.	TRBJ2-7	CASSLAGHEQYF	TGCGCCAGCAGCTTGGCAGGGCACGAGCAGTACTTC
.	TRBV5-5	TRBD2	TRBJ2-7	CASSLSGRPGYEQYF	TGTGCCAGCAGTCTTAGCGGGAGGCCTGGATACGAGCAGTACTTC
.	TRBV19	.	TRBJ2-1	CASTSISLAANEQFF	TGTGCCAGTACCTCTATCTCACTAGCAGCCAATGAGCAGTTCTTC
few	TRBV6-1	TRBD2	TRBJ2-1	CASRRLAGAGNEQFF	TGTGCCAGCAGACGACTAGCGGGGGCCGGAAATGAGCAGTTCTTC
.	TRBV27	TRBD2	TRBJ2-2	CASSQTSGFTGELFF	TGTGCCAGCAGTCAGACTAGCGGATTTACCGGGGAGCTGTTTTTT
.	TRBV27	TRBD1	TRBJ1-4	CASSWDRGNEKLFF	TGTGCCAGCAGTTGGGACAGGGGGAATGAAAAACTGTTTTTT
.	TRBV7-2	TRBD2	TRBJ2-1	CASSPIGGFTVF	TGTGCCAGCAGCCCAATCGGGGGGTTCACGGTCTTC
.	TRBV5-8	.	TRBJ1-1	CASSLYTTMNTEAFF	TGTGCCAGCAGCTTGTATACAACAATGAACACTGAAGCTTTCTTT
.	TRBV7-8	TRBD1	TRBJ2-3	CASSPYQTGSIDTQYF	TGTGCCAGCAGCCCATACCAGACAGGGAGTATAGATACGCAGTATTTT
.	TRBV19	.	TRBJ1-4	CASSSRTGNEKLFF	TGTGCCAGTAGTTCCCGGACGGGGAATGAAAAACTGTTTTTT
.	TRBV30	.	TRBJ2-1	CAWSVRLNEQFF	TGTGCCTGGAGTGTACGACTGAATGAGCAGTTCTTC
once	TRBV7-3	.	TRBJ1-1	CASSSGVSATEAFF	TGTGCCAGCAGCTCCGGGGTTTCAGCCACTGAAGCTTTCTTT
few	TRBV11-2	.	TRBJ2-7	CASSLGSGVRAYEQYF	TGTGCCAGCAGCTTAGGATCGGGGGTCCGTGCCTACGAGCAGTACTTC
.	TRBV4-2	TRBD2	TRBJ2-1	CASSQGLAGGYNEQFF	TGTGCCAGCAGCCAAGGACTAGCGGGAGGCTACAATGAGCAGTTCTTC
few	TRBV19	TRBD1	TRBJ1-2	CASRTGTGGSGYTF	TGTGCCAGTAGAACCGGGACAGGGGGAAGTGGCTACACCTTC
.	TRBV7-8	.	TRBJ1-2	CASSVDSLNYGYTF	TGTGCCAGCAGCGTGGACAGCCTTAACTATGGCTACACCTTC
.	TRBV18	TRBD1	TRBJ1-2	CASSPVGQGAAGYTF	TGTGCCAGCTCACCAGTAGGACAGGGGGCAGCTGGCTACACCTTC
.	TRBV6-1	.	TRBJ2-7	CASSAQGGAAFSYEQYF	TGTGCCAGCAGTGCCCAAGGTGGGGCAGCCTTCTCCTACGAGCAGTACTTC
few	TRBV11-2	TRBD1	TRBJ1-2	CASSSRDSANYGYTF	TGTGCCAGCAGCTCCCGGGACAGTGCTAACTATGGCTACACCTTC
.	TRBV7-9	TRBD1	TRBJ2-1	CASSTDRGRTDEQFF	TGTGCCAGCAGCACCGACAGGGGGCGTACGGATGAGCAGTTCTTC
large	TRBV2	.	TRBJ1-2	CASSEGQSAGGYTF	TGTGCCAGCAGTGAGGGGCAGTCAGCCGGAGGCTACACCTTC
.	TRBV6-5	.	TRBJ2-6	CASSSQGSGANVLTF	TGTGCCAGCAGTTCTCAGGGGTCTGGGGCCAACGTCCTGACTTTC
.	TRBV5-6	TRBD1	TRBJ1-2	CASSWTGSGGYTF	TGTGCCAGCAGCTGGACAGGGTCCGGTGGCTACACCTTC
.	TRBV6-1	TRBD1	TRBJ1-2	CASSSGTGWLNGYTF	TGTGCCAGCAGCTCAGGGACAGGGTGGTTGAATGGCTACACCTTC
.	TRBV4-1	.	TRBJ2-3	CASSLSPGKQYF	TGCGCCAGCAGCCTAAGTCCGGGTAAGCAGTATTTT
few	TRBV11-3	.	TRBJ2-1	CASSLGQGGIYNEQFF	TGTGCCAGCAGCTTAGGGCAGGGGGGTATTTACAATGAGCAGTTCTTC
.	TRBV30	TRBD2	TRBJ2-4	CAWSALAGVKNIQYF	TGTGCCTGGAGTGCCCTAGCGGGGGTCAAAAACATTCAGTACTTC
once	TRBV14	.	TRBJ2-5	CASSFLQGGQETQYF	TGTGCCAGCAGCTTCCTACAGGGTGGCCAAGAGACCCAGTACTTC
.	TRBV5-5	.	TRBJ2-7	CASSLTGSYEQYF	TGTGCCAGCAGCTTGACGGGCTCCTACGAGCAGTACTTC
.	TRBV28	.	TRBJ1-1	CASSFSGEGTEAFF	TGTGCCAGCAGTTTCTCCGGGGAAGGGACTGAAGCTTTCTTT
.	TRBV2	TRBD2	TRBJ2-7	CASKDSGTREQYF	TGTGCCAGCAAAGATAGCGGGACGAGGGAGCAGTACTTC
once	TRBV5-1	.	TRBJ2-2	CASSLRQSGTGELFF	TGCGCCAGCAGCTTGCGACAGTCTGGCACCGGGGAGCTGTTTTTT
.	TRBV14	TRBD2	TRBJ2-5	CASSQDYSGGPQETQYF	TGTGCCAGCAGCCAAGATTATAGCGGGGGCCCGCAAGAGACCCAGTACTTC
few	TRBV7-9	.	TRBJ2-7	CASSPASVHEQYF	TGTGCCAGCAGCCCCGCCAGCGTCCACGAGCAGTACTTC
.	TRBV10-2	.	TRBJ2-7	CASRRDSAYYEQYF	TGCGCCAGCAGGAGAGACTCTGCCTACTACGAGCAGTACTTC